The 16 T cell receptor beta chains below were found in one sample sequenced in a study of blood T cell repertoires in COVID-19 (TCRdb year 2020). Library prep was done by the immunoSEQ multiplex PCR assay. TCRdb took over this immuneACCESS table, retaining in-frame rearrangements with V and J assigned. Such tables are incomplete; in checked studies, under half of the missing clones stem from an unresolved V gene, and the remainder is unexplained. The sample table shows under 200,000 clones, and around nine tenths are seen once. The top ten constitute 9% to 12% of the sample. Sequencing was performed on peripheral blood. These TCRs come from a woman in her 70s with COVID-19, enrolled during active disease.

V and J are TRBV7-2 and TRBJ2-3; the D gene is possibly TRBD2 (7 bases). The V gene's germline CDR1 is SGHTA and CDR2 FQGNSA. With 1 base removed from V and 2 bases from J, the gap between germline ends came to 16 bases. The CDR3 length is 17 residues. The CDR3 spells CASSLVVAGAFTDTQYF. DNA of the CDR3: TGTGCCAGCAGCTTAGTTGTTGCGGGGGCCTTCACAGATACGCAGTATTTT.

The chain links TRBV27 to TRBJ1-1, with D possibly being TRBD1 (6 bases). The CDR3 consists of 14 residues. Germline values: CDR1 MNHEY, CDR2 SMNVEV (reference sequence). V gave up 4 bases and J gave up 8 bases, with 17 bases separating them. The CDR3 nucleotides read TGTGCCAGCAGTTCGTACAGGGTCAGCCACGAAGCTTTCTTT. Translation gives CASSSYRVSHEAFF.

The chain is built from TRBV15 and TRBJ1-2; 7 bases line up with TRBD1. This CDR3 is 15 amino acids long. From germline, CDR1 is LNHNV and CDR2 YYDKDF (reference sequence). After removal of 5 bases from V and 4 bases from J, the junction contained 10 bases not matched to a gene. CDR3 in DNA: TGTGCCACCAGCGTACCGGGACAGCATTTCTATGGCTACACCTTC. Encoded protein: CATSVPGQHFYGYTF.

The V call is TRBV28, the J call TRBJ1-3; D is unresolved. The CDR3 spans 16 residues. V gave up 3 bases and J gave up 0 bases, with 12 bases separating them. CDR1 and CDR2 from the germline V gene are MDHEN and SYDVKM. CDR3 DNA sequence: TGTGCCAGCAGTTTTCCCGGCGGGCTCTCTGGAAACACCATATATTTT. Amino acid sequence: CASSFPGGLSGNTIYF.

The chain uses TRBV11-3 and TRBJ2-7; 8 bases match TRBD2. Germline V gene data show CDR1 as SGHNT and CDR2 as YENEEA. With 2 bases clipped from V and 5 bases from J, the junction kept 11 bases outside the gene matches. The CDR3 extends over 16 amino acids. In DNA, the CDR3 is TGTGCCAGCAGCTTACGACCGGGACTAGGGGAGGACGAGCAGTACTTC. Translation: CASSLRPGLGEDEQYF.

This chain uses TRBV28 with TRBJ1-2; 10 bases are shared with TRBD1. Looked up from germline, CDR1 is MDHEN and CDR2 is SYDVKM. The V gene end was trimmed by 3 bases and the J gene end by 7 bases; junction bases not matched to a gene: 8. This CDR3 comprises 15 residues. The CDR3 DNA is TGTGCCAGCAGTTTCCCCTCGGACAGGGGGTCTGGCTACACCTTC. Residues: CASSFPSDRGSGYTF.

V usage is TRBV5-4 and J usage is TRBJ1-2, with 7 bases aligning to TRBD1. V trimming: 0 bases; J trimming: 5 bases; junction bases outside the gene matches: 4. Germline values: CDR1 SGHNT, CDR2 YYREEE (reference sequence). The length of the CDR3 is 14 residues. In DNA, the CDR3 is TGTGCCAGCAGCTTGGACAGGGGTTTGTATGGCTACACCTTC. It specifies CASSLDRGLYGYTF.

With respect to this clone: Other DNA sequences in this sample translate to the same CDR3. This chain links TRBV20-1 with TRBJ1-1; possible D gene TRBD1, 5 bases. V was shortened by 1 base and J by 5 bases, with 5 bases between the two germline ends. This CDR3 has 11 amino acids. Germline CDR1 DFQATT, CDR2 SNEGSKA (reference sequence). The CDR3, as DNA: TGCAGTGCTAGAGCAGGGACTGAAGCTTTCTTT. Protein sequence: CSARAGTEAFF.

The chain employs TRBV23-1 and TRBJ2-6; D is possibly TRBD2 (5 bases). TRBV23-1 carries the ORF label, with uncertain function. This CDR3 spans 18 amino acids. V was clipped by 3 bases and J by 0 bases, with 15 bases between them. CDR3 bases: TGCGCCAGCAGTCACTTCTGGACGGGGAGCTCTGGGGCCAACGTCCTGACTTTC. It encodes CASSHFWTGSSGANVLTF.

Points on this clone: The sample has other DNA sequences that encode this CDR3 too. The chain carries TRBV5-4 and TRBJ1-2; no firm D call. The CDR3 totals 13 residues. V was pared by 3 bases and J by 2 bases, with 8 bases between. Germline V CDR1 and CDR2: SGHNT, YYREEE (reference sequence). The CDR3 nucleotides read TGTGCCAGCAGCTCGATTCGGAACTATGGCTACACCTTC. It translates to CASSSIRNYGYTF.

The rearrangement links TRBV9 to TRBJ1-5, with 8 bases identical to TRBD1. This CDR3 has 14 amino acids. With 4 bases clipped from V and 7 bases from J, the junction kept 7 bases outside the gene matches. In germline, CDR1 is SGDLS, CDR2 YYNGEE. Here the CDR3 reads CASSQGAGGQPQHF. The CDR3 DNA sequence: TGTGCCAGCAGCCAGGGGGCGGGTGGGCAGCCCCAGCATTTT.

This clone was counted a single time. The chain uses TRBV15 and TRBJ1-4, with D hard to call. CDR3 length: 15 residues. Trimming took off 1 base at V and 3 bases at J, with 9 bases between the two ends. Germline CDR1 LNHNV, CDR2 YYDKDF (reference sequence). DNA for the CDR3: TGTGCCACCAGCAGAGGTACTCAATCTAATGAAAAACTGTTTTTT. Protein: CATSRGTQSNEKLFF.

The rearrangement links TRBV6-6 to TRBJ2-4, with D possibly TRBD2 on 5 matching bases. CDR1 and CDR2 (germline): MNHNY, SVGAGI (reference sequence). The CDR3 loop spans 15 amino acids. The V end was cut by 5 bases, the J end by 0 bases, with 11 bases between. The CDR3 here is CASSKRREAKNIQYF. DNA of the CDR3: TGTGCCAGCAGTAAACGACGGGAAGCCAAAAACATTCAGTACTTC.

The chain links TRBV4-1 to TRBJ1-2; D might be TRBD1 (6 bases). With 4 bases removed from V and 4 bases from J, the gap between germline ends came to 16 bases. The CDR3 sequence is 15 residues long. The V gene's germline CDR1 is MGHRA and CDR2 YSYEKL. The CDR3 sequence is CASSPDRGHLYGYTF. CDR3 nucleotide sequence: TGCGCCAGCAGCCCCGACCGGGGACACCTCTATGGCTACACCTTC.

This clone occurred once. This rearrangement joins TRBV28 to TRBJ1-4; 9 bases agree with TRBD1. The CDR3 totals 16 residues. J lost 0 bases, V lost 6 bases, and 5 bases had no gene match. Germline V gene sequence: CDR1 MDHEN, CDR2 SYDVKM. DNA of the CDR3: TGTGCCAGCAGAGCGACAGGGGGTCCAACTAATGAAAAACTGTTTTTT. Protein product: CASRATGGPTNEKLFF.

The chain couples TRBV5-1 to TRBJ1-2, with D hard to call. Trimming stripped 5 bases from V and 3 bases from J, with 11 bases between. This CDR3 is 13 amino acids long. Germline values: CDR1 SGHRS, CDR2 YFSETQ. CDR3 sequence: CASSSDGDYGYTF. The DNA for the CDR3 is TGCGCCAGCAGTTCGGACGGGGACTATGGCTACACCTTC. Together with reference TRBV5-1 and TRBJ1-2, the CDR3 gives the full variable domain: KAGVTQTPRYLIKTRGQQVTLSCSPISGHRSVSWYQQTPGQGLQFLFEYFSETQRNKGNFPGRFSGRQFSNSRSEMNVSTLELGDSALYLCASSSDGDYGYTFGSGTRLTVV.